The 32 T cell receptor beta chains in this list originate from one sample, sequenced in a study of shared clonotypes between healthy human individuals. Naive-designated CD8 cells lacked CD45RO, were positively enriched for CCR7, and omitted terminally differentiated effector memory CD45RA+ cells. Method: immunoSEQ multiplex PCR; TCRdb's copy keeps in-frame clones and lacks some. In the table there are around 2,000,000 clones, about 92% of which are singletons. Sequenced: naive CD8+ T cells from PBMCs. The source of these receptors is a man between 18 and 35 years old in good health. Some clones in this sample may be carry-over from other donors' samples.

The rearrangement links TRBV11-3 to TRBJ2-7, with 14 bases fitting TRBD2. Germline values: CDR1 SGHNT, CDR2 YENEEA. The CDR3 is made up of 19 amino acids. V lost 3 bases to trimming and J lost 4 bases; unmatched junction nucleotides: 14. The CDR3: CASSLERLAGGPLRYEQYF. DNA for the CDR3: TGTGCCAGCAGCTTGGAAAGACTAGCGGGAGGGCCACTAAGGTACGAGCAGTACTTC.

The CDR3 DNA reads as TGCAGTGCTAGCGCAGGGAGCGAGCAGTACTTC. Translated, it gives CSASAGSEQYF. This chain links TRBV20-1 with TRBJ2-7, with D perhaps TRBD1 or TRBD2 (5 bases each). This CDR3 contains 11 residues. Trimming left V 3 bases short and J 6 bases short, with 9 bases between. Germline CDR1 reads DFQATT; CDR2 reads SNEGSKA (reference sequence).

This rearrangement joins TRBV5-1 to TRBJ2-7; D is perhaps TRBD2 (6 bases). Trimming removed 1 base from V and 5 bases from J, with 13 bases in between. The length of the CDR3 is 14 residues. The V gene's germline CDR1 is SGHRS and CDR2 YFSETQ. This chain's CDR3 is CASSLSNPSDEQYF. Written as DNA, the CDR3 is TGCGCCAGCAGCTTGTCCAATCCTAGCGACGAGCAGTACTTC.

The chain carries TRBV27 and TRBJ2-3; TRBD1 agrees at 10 bases. With V trimmed by 4 bases and J by 4 bases, 14 bases remained unmatched. The CDR3 covers 18 residues. Germline V lookup: CDR1 MNHEY, CDR2 SMNVEV (reference sequence). CDR3 coding DNA: TGTGCCAGCAGTTCGGACAGGGGGAACTTCAGATCTGCAGATACGCAGTATTTT. Encoded protein: CASSSDRGNFRSADTQYF.

Concerning this clone: The same CDR3 is also encoded by other DNA sequences in this sample. The V call is TRBV9, the J call TRBJ1-3, with D uncertain. V lost 2 bases and J 0 bases, leaving 9 bases between the germline ends. The CDR3 covers 15 residues. Germline lookup yields CDR1 SGDLS and CDR2 YYNGEE. The CDR3 nucleotides are TGTGCCAGCAGCGTCAGCCCCGACTCTGGAAACACCATATATTTT. This codes for CASSVSPDSGNTIYF.

The V call is TRBV5-6, the J call TRBJ1-2; 10 bases are shared with TRBD1. Germline CDR1 SGHDT, CDR2 YYEEEE. The CDR3 runs to 15 residues. J lost 0 bases, V lost 3 bases, and 2 bases had no gene match. CDR3 DNA sequence: TGTGCCAGCAGCTCCGGGACAGGGGCTAACTATGGCTACACCTTC. Amino acid sequence: CASSSGTGANYGYTF.

The chain is built from TRBV7-3 and TRBJ1-1; D gene uncertain. Trimming took off 5 bases at V and 4 bases at J, with 11 bases between the two ends. The germline V gene encodes CDR1 SGHTA and CDR2 FQGTGA. The CDR3 covers 13 residues. CDR3 protein: CASSVWVSTEAFF. The CDR3 DNA follows: TGTGCCAGCAGCGTATGGGTATCCACTGAAGCTTTCTTT.

The rearrangement uses TRBV28 and TRBJ2-3; 14 bases map to TRBD2. The CDR3 has 15 residues. Germline V CDR1 and CDR2: MDHEN, SYDVKM. The V gene end was trimmed by 6 bases and the J gene end by 3 bases; junction bases not matched to a gene: 2. This chain's CDR3 is CASRRTSGRTDTQYF. The CDR3, as DNA: TGTGCCAGCAGACGGACTAGCGGGAGGACAGATACGCAGTATTTT.

This chain joins TRBV19 and TRBJ2-3; 7 bases match TRBD1. This CDR3 has 15 residues. From germline, CDR1 is LNHDA and CDR2 SQIVND (reference sequence). Losses at the gene ends were 2 bases for V and 0 bases for J; bases not matched to a gene: 2. The CDR3 reads CASSIRQGSTDTQYF. CDR3 bases: TGTGCCAGTAGTATAAGACAGGGTAGCACAGATACGCAGTATTTT. Full variable domain (outside the CDR3, taken from reference TRBV19 and TRBJ2-3): DGGITQSPKYLFRKEGQNVTLSCEQNLNHDAMYWYRQDPGQGLRLIYYSQIVNDFQKGDIAEGYSVSREKKESFPLTVTSAQKNPTAFYLCASSIRQGSTDTQYFGPGTRLTVL.

V usage is TRBV4-1 and J usage is TRBJ2-7; 8 positions match TRBD1. There are 16 residues in the CDR3. Per germline, CDR1 MGHRA and CDR2 YSYEKL. V shed 1 base, J shed 2 bases, and the junction held 7 bases outside the gene matches. The CDR3 here is CASSQVIQGAAYEQYF. The CDR3 nucleotides are TGCGCCAGCAGCCAAGTCATCCAGGGGGCAGCCTACGAGCAGTACTTC.

On this clone: Other DNA variants within this sample encode the same CDR3. This sequence joins TRBV6-1 and TRBJ1-2, with D hard to call. The V gene lost 5 bases and the J gene lost 5 bases, with 3 bases spanning the gap. The CDR3 sequence is 10 residues long. Looked up from germline, CDR1 is MNHNS and CDR2 is SASEGT. The CDR3 region has the DNA TGTGCCAGCAGTAGTTATGGCTACACCTTC. Translated, it gives CASSSYGYTF.

The gene calls are TRBV19 and TRBJ2-2, with D maybe TRBD2 (5 bases). The CDR3 sequence is 14 residues long. V gave up 6 bases and J gave up 3 bases, with 11 bases separating them. In germline, CDR1 is LNHDA, CDR2 SQIVND (reference sequence). The CDR3 coding sequence is TGTGCCAGTAGGGCGGGCCAAGACACCGGGGAGCTGTTTTTT. Protein sequence: CASRAGQDTGELFF.

V usage is TRBV11-2 and J usage is TRBJ2-7, with a weak D call TRBD1 (6 bases). CDR3 length: 16 amino acids. Germline V gives CDR1 SGHAT, CDR2 FQNNGV. The germline V and J ends were trimmed by 5 bases and 0 bases, with 17 bases remaining between them. The CDR3 region has the DNA TGTGCCAGCAGCCCACGTCGCAGGGGACCCTCCTACGAGCAGTACTTC. It translates to CASSPRRRGPSYEQYF.

The chain links TRBV4-1 to TRBJ2-7, with D perhaps matching TRBD1 or TRBD2 (5 bases each). Germline-derived CDR1 and CDR2 are MGHRA and YSYEKL. This CDR3 is 14 amino acids long. V was trimmed by 4 bases and J by 2 bases, leaving 12 bases between them. CDR3 region: CASSPSLGAYEQYF. DNA of the CDR3: TGCGCCAGCAGCCCCTCATTGGGGGCCTACGAGCAGTACTTC.

V gene TRBV10-3 combines with J gene TRBJ2-1; TRBD2 might be the D (5 bases). There are 13 residues in the CDR3. V dropped 6 bases and J dropped 7 bases, with 13 bases sitting between them. The germline CDR1 and CDR2 sequences are ENHRY and SYGVKD. Written as DNA, the CDR3 is TGTGCCATCAGCGGCTCCTCGGGGAATGAGCAGTTCTTC. It translates to CAISGSSGNEQFF.

The chain links TRBV9 to TRBJ2-1; either TRBD1 or TRBD2 may supply D (5 bases each). The CDR3 has 16 residues. Looked up from germline, CDR1 is SGDLS and CDR2 is YYNGEE. V lost 2 bases and J lost 9, with 21 bases in between. The CDR3 region has the DNA TGTGCCAGCAGCGTCTGGGGGTGGGAGATGCCGGGTGAGCAGTTCTTC. This translates into CASSVWGWEMPGEQFF.

On this clone: Within the sample, other DNA sequences also encode this same CDR3. The chain couples TRBV7-9 to TRBJ1-2; D may be TRBD1 (6 bases). The CDR3 is 15 residues long. Trimming pared 3 bases from V and 0 bases from J, leaving 11 bases between. The germline V gene has CDR1 SEHNR and CDR2 FQNEAQ (reference sequence). CDR3 amino acids: CASSLGSGANYGYTF. The CDR3 coding sequence is TGTGCCAGCAGCTTGGGCTCAGGGGCTAACTATGGCTACACCTTC.

This chain joins TRBV7-9 and TRBJ2-7, with 8 bases lining up with TRBD2. Germline V gene sequence: CDR1 SEHNR, CDR2 FQNEAQ (reference sequence). The CDR3 is made up of 17 amino acids. Trimming took 1 base from V and 3 from J; bases not matched to a gene: 11. The CDR3 DNA follows: TGTGCCAGCAGCTTAGTGCCGGGGGGGCCCCGCGACTACGAGCAGTACTTC. It encodes CASSLVPGGPRDYEQYF.

This clone was seen more than once but under ten times. The chain employs TRBV7-6 and TRBJ2-1; D may be TRBD2 (6 bases). The germline gives CDR1 SGHVS, CDR2 FNYEAQ. V was shortened by 3 bases and J by 6 bases, with 18 bases between the two germline ends. The CDR3 has 16 residues. The CDR3 spells CASSFPAGGALNEQFF. CDR3 nucleotides: TGTGCCAGCAGCTTTCCAGCGGGTGGGGCCCTCAATGAGCAGTTCTTC. The full variable domain, completed using reference TRBV7-6 and TRBJ2-1, is GAGVSQSPRYKVTKRGQDVALRCDPISGHVSLYWYRQALGQGPEFLTYFNYEAQQDKSGLPNDRFSAERPEGSISTLTIQRTEQRDSAMYRCASSFPAGGALNEQFFGPGTRLTVL.

The CDR3 loop reads CASSLITSASSYNEQFF. CDR3 DNA: TGCGCCAGCAGCTTGATTACTAGCGCCAGCTCCTACAATGAGCAGTTCTTC. The rearrangement joins TRBV5-1 to TRBJ2-1, with 7 bases that match TRBD2. Germline V gene sequence: CDR1 SGHRS, CDR2 YFSETQ. The CDR3 is 17 residues long. Trimming cost V 1 base and J 0 bases; bases outside gene matches: 7.

The chain recombines TRBV5-1 with TRBJ1-1; no reliable D call. The V gene's germline CDR1 is SGHRS and CDR2 YFSETQ. Trimming shortened V by 0 bases and J by 6 bases, and 12 bases separated the two germline ends. CDR3 size: 14 residues. This chain's CDR3 is CASSLEAAPPEAFF. DNA of the CDR3: TGCGCCAGCAGCTTGGAGGCAGCTCCTCCTGAAGCTTTCTTT.

This clone was recorded only once. The chain uses TRBV4-1 and TRBJ2-5, with 8 bases lining up with TRBD1. The ends lost 5 bases at V and 3 bases at J; junction bases unmatched: 2. Looked up from germline, CDR1 is MGHRA and CDR2 is YSYEKL. The CDR3 consists of 13 residues. The CDR3 bases are TGCGCCAGCAGCACGGACAGGGAAGAGACCCAGTACTTC. This translates into CASSTDREETQYF.

The chain employs TRBV2 and TRBJ2-1; D unresolved. The CDR3 is 12 residues long. V shed 8 bases and J shed 2 bases, with 7 bases lying between them. The germline V gene encodes CDR1 SNHLY and CDR2 FYNNEI. The CDR3 sequence is CASEGTYNEQFF. The CDR3 region has the DNA TGTGCCAGCGAAGGGACCTACAATGAGCAGTTCTTC.

The V call is TRBV28, the J call TRBJ2-1; 7 bases align to TRBD1. Germline trimming cut 2 bases from V and 0 bases from J; bases unmatched to any gene: 4. The germline gives CDR1 MDHEN, CDR2 SYDVKM. This CDR3 is built from 16 residues. Here the CDR3 reads CASSLLGQFSYNEQFF. The CDR3 coding sequence is TGTGCCAGCAGTTTACTGGGACAGTTCTCCTACAATGAGCAGTTCTTC.

The chain employs TRBV19 and TRBJ2-7; no firm D call. The CDR3 runs to 15 residues. Deletions cut 3 bases from V and 1 base from J, with 13 bases between. Germline V gene sequence: CDR1 LNHDA, CDR2 SQIVND (reference sequence). The CDR3 sequence: CASSMGGGISYEQYF. In DNA form, the CDR3 reads TGTGCCAGTAGTATGGGCGGCGGCATATCCTACGAGCAGTACTTC.

The CDR3 region has the DNA TGTGCCAGCAGCTTGGTGGTGGGCACCGGGGAGCTGTTTTTT. It codes for CASSLVVGTGELFF. The chain has TRBV5-8 and TRBJ2-2; D gene uncertain. The CDR3 contains 14 residues. Trimming removed 0 bases from V and 4 bases from J, with 7 bases in between. Germline V gene sequence: CDR1 SGHTS, CDR2 YDEGEE.

This clone was recorded only once. This sequence joins TRBV28 and TRBJ2-1; 9 bases fit TRBD2. The J segment lost 8 bases and the V segment lost 10 bases, leaving 15 bases of the junction unmatched. The CDR3 totals 15 residues. Germline CDR1 and CDR2: MDHEN and SYDVKM. Here the CDR3 reads CATEDPGLASHEQFF. CDR3 DNA sequence: TGTGCCACCGAGGATCCGGGACTAGCATCCCATGAGCAGTTCTTC. Supplemented by reference TRBV28 and TRBJ2-1, the full variable domain reads DVKVTQSSRYLVKRTGEKVFLECVQDMDHENMFWYRQDPGLGLRLIYFSYDVKMKEKGDIPEGYSVSREKKERFSLILESASTNQTSMYLCATEDPGLASHEQFFGPGTRLTVL.

J is TRBJ1-5 and V is TRBV5-6; 8 positions match TRBD1. Trimming at V came to 1 base and at J to 0 bases, leaving 9 bases not matched to a gene. Germline CDR1 is SGHDT and CDR2 is YYEEEE. The CDR3 runs 18 residues. DNA of the CDR3: TGTGCCAGCAGCTTGTACAGGGGGTTCGTAAATAGCAATCAGCCCCAGCATTTT. It specifies CASSLYRGFVNSNQPQHF.

Only a few counts were recorded for this clone. The CDR3 DNA reads TGTGCCAGCAGTGGACAGGGACAGAACACTGAAGCTTTCTTT. The encoded protein is CASSGQGQNTEAFF. The chain recombines TRBV6-5 with TRBJ1-1; 8 bases match TRBD1. Germline assignment: CDR1 MNHEY and CDR2 SVGAGI. J lost 1 base, V lost 5 bases, and 3 bases had no gene match. CDR3 length equals 14 residues.

The rearrangement links TRBV19 to TRBJ1-5; D unresolved. The ends were cut back, 3 bases at V and 2 bases at J, with 17 bases in the middle. The CDR3 contains 17 residues. Germline V gene data show CDR1 as LNHDA and CDR2 as SQIVND (reference sequence). The CDR3 loop is CASSIPAGIYGNQPQHF. DNA for the CDR3: TGTGCCAGTAGTATCCCGGCGGGGATTTACGGCAATCAGCCCCAGCATTTT.

The chain employs TRBV9 and TRBJ2-5, with 8 bases fitting TRBD2. Germline V lookup: CDR1 SGDLS, CDR2 YYNGEE. V lost 4 bases, J lost 1 base, and 12 bases stayed unmatched. This CDR3 is 17 amino acids long. CDR3 residues: CASSPRVGLGTQETQYF. As DNA, the CDR3 is TGTGCCAGCAGCCCGCGTGTGGGACTAGGGACCCAAGAGACCCAGTACTTC.

The chain is built from TRBV27 and TRBJ1-1; maybe TRBD1 (5 bases). The CDR3 length is 15 residues. CDR1 and CDR2 from the germline V gene are MNHEY and SMNVEV (reference sequence). V lost 6 bases, J lost 3 bases, and 17 bases lay in between. The CDR3 DNA reads as TGTGCCAGCAGAATTAAACAGGTGGATGACACTGAAGCTTTCTTT. It yields the protein CASRIKQVDDTEAFF.